This record concerns one TCR beta chain sequence. Its antigen is not identified. Produced via immunoSEQ multiplex PCR; TCRdb's table is partial and in-frame only. The data show more than 85,000 clones, about 87% seen once. The sample originates from a study of identifying expanded T cells in peripheral blood. Study-wide findings and caveats: About 1.2 clones differed between technical replicates, versus about 17 and 20 over time. Two-week clone count variance significantly increased as total template count grew.

Healthy donors had no documented immune events, such as infections, while sampled. Germline CDR1 is SGHDT and CDR2 is YYEEEE. The CDR3 spans 14 residues. The germline V and J ends were trimmed by 2 bases and 5 bases, with 11 bases remaining between them. The chain joins TRBV5-6 to TRBJ2-1, with D maybe TRBD1 (6 bases). The source is a person aged 18 to 75 in good health. The sequenced sample consisted of blood. The CDR3 DNA sequence: TGTGCCAGCAGCTTCGGGACACTGGACAATGAGCAGTTCTTC. It codes for CASSFGTLDNEQFF.